These 21 T cell receptor beta chains were all obtained from the same sample, sequenced in a study of radiation and T cells in renal cell carcinoma. The table came from immunoSEQ multiplex PCR; TCRdb's copy has only in-frame clones and leaves some out. This sample carries over 10,000 clones, about 71% of them seen once, and the ten largest clones take around a fifth. Treatment in this sample: treatment-naive control, cytoreductive nephrectomy. The material sequenced was tumor tissue, taken from a patient whose treatment was nephrectomy without radiotherapy. The receptors originated from a woman at least 80 years old with renal cell carcinoma.

The rearrangement links TRBV5-1 to TRBJ1-3; no reliable D call. Between the trimmed V and J ends, which lost 1 base and 2 bases, there was a span of 7 bases. Germline V gives CDR1 SGHRS, CDR2 YFSETQ. The CDR3 spans 14 residues. The CDR3 is CASSLSSPGNTIYF. The CDR3 bases are TGCGCCAGCAGCTTGTCAAGCCCTGGAAACACCATATATTTT.

This clone was counted between two and nine times. The chain recombines TRBV14 with TRBJ2-1; 15 bases fit TRBD2. The CDR3 is 17 amino acids. The V gene's germline CDR1 is SGHDN and CDR2 FVKESK. V shed 0 bases and J 9 bases; nucleotides not matched to a gene: 6. The CDR3 coding sequence is TGTGCCAGCAGCCAAGATAGGACTAGCGGGGGGGCGGTTGAGCAGTTCTTC. Its translation: CASSQDRTSGGAVEQFF.

This rearrangement joins TRBV11-2 to TRBJ2-4; 7 bases match TRBD2. CDR3 length equals 18 residues. Germline CDR1 and CDR2: SGHAT and FQNNGV. After removal of 2 bases from V and 0 bases from J, the junction contained 10 bases not matched to a gene. The CDR3 sequence: CASSLSLGRTVAKNIQYF. The CDR3 DNA reads TGTGCCAGCAGCTTAAGTCTCGGGAGGACTGTAGCCAAAAACATTCAGTACTTC.

This clone is medium-sized in the sample. The V and J genes are TRBV5-1 and TRBJ1-3; D is uncertain. The V and J ends lost 0 bases and 2 bases respectively, with 18 bases between them. The CDR3 spans 18 residues. Germline V gene data show CDR1 as SGHRS and CDR2 as YFSETQ. The CDR3 DNA sequence: TGCGCCAGCAGCTTGGCCGGGCCACCCTTGGGTCCTGGAAACACCATATATTTT. It specifies CASSLAGPPLGPGNTIYF.

This sequence joins TRBV27 and TRBJ1-1; 9 bases agree with TRBD1. With V trimmed by 8 bases and J by 4 bases, 8 bases remained unmatched. Germline V gene sequence: CDR1 MNHEY, CDR2 SMNVEV (reference sequence). The CDR3 spans 14 residues. This CDR3 reads CASGTGGIGTEAFF. The CDR3 bases are TGTGCCAGCGGAACAGGGGGCATCGGCACTGAAGCTTTCTTT.

This clone was seen a handful of times. The chain joins TRBV27 to TRBJ2-1, with 12 bases matching TRBD2. Looked up from germline, CDR1 is MNHEY and CDR2 is SMNVEV (reference sequence). The J segment lost 3 bases and the V segment lost 0 bases, leaving 3 bases of the junction unmatched. This CDR3 spans 17 amino acids. The CDR3 DNA follows: TGTGCCAGCAGTTTATCCGTGGGACTAGCGGGCTACAATGAGCAGTTCTTC. Its protein product is CASSLSVGLAGYNEQFF.

This chain connects TRBV5-6 to TRBJ2-5, with a possible D match to TRBD2 (7 bases). The CDR3 is 15 residues long. The germline gives CDR1 SGHDT, CDR2 YYEEEE. The V gene lost 0 bases and the J gene lost 5 bases, with 14 bases spanning the gap. DNA for the CDR3: TGTGCCAGCAGCTTGGACGGGGGGCGCGGGGAGACCCAGTACTTC. Its protein product is CASSLDGGRGETQYF.

The chain has TRBV11-2 and TRBJ2-2; 9 bases are a match to TRBD2. Germline CDR1 and CDR2: SGHAT and FQNNGV. The CDR3 covers 17 residues. V lost 0 bases, J lost 3 bases, and 5 bases stayed unmatched. DNA of the CDR3: TGTGCCAGCAGCTTAGATCCTAGCGGGGCGTACACCGGGGAGCTGTTTTTT. Protein sequence: CASSLDPSGAYTGELFF.

V usage is TRBV9 and J usage is TRBJ1-2; tentatively, D is TRBD1 (6 bases). Per germline, CDR1 SGDLS and CDR2 YYNGEE. The CDR3 runs 14 residues. Trimming took off 2 bases at V and 2 bases at J, with 10 bases between the two ends. The chain's CDR3 is CASSVGGQNYGYTF. As DNA, the CDR3 is TGTGCCAGCAGCGTCGGGGGCCAAAACTATGGCTACACCTTC. Filled out from reference TRBV9 and TRBJ1-2, the complete variable domain reads DSGVTQTPKHLITATGQRVTLRCSPRSGDLSVYWYQQSLDQGLQFLIQYYNGEERAKGNILERFSAQQFPDLHSELNLSSLELGDSALYFCASSVGGQNYGYTFGSGTRLTVV.

J is TRBJ1-5 and V is TRBV7-2; the D gene is possibly TRBD1 (5 bases). This CDR3 is 14 amino acids long. V lost 5 bases, J lost 9 bases, and 17 bases lay in between. Germline V gene data show CDR1 as SGHTA and CDR2 as FQGNSA. CDR3 sequence reads: CASSPEAGERPQHF. As DNA, the CDR3 is TGTGCCAGCAGCCCCGAGGCGGGGGAGAGGCCCCAGCATTTT.

By proportion, this clone is medium-sized. For the CDR3, the DNA is TGCGCCAGCAGCCCGGCGTTGGAGGGAGAGGAAGCTTTCTTT. Translated, it gives CASSPALEGEEAFF. The rearrangement uses TRBV5-1 and TRBJ1-1; D call uncertain. Germline lookup yields CDR1 SGHRS and CDR2 YFSETQ. The CDR3 consists of 14 residues. Trimming left V 4 bases short and J 8 bases short, with 18 bases between.

This chain links TRBV28 with TRBJ1-4; maybe TRBD1 (5 bases). The CDR3 is made up of 15 amino acids. The ends were cut back, 5 bases at V and 0 bases at J, with 10 bases in the middle. Looked up from germline, CDR1 is MDHEN and CDR2 is SYDVKM. Here the CDR3 DNA reads TGTGCCAGCAGTCTAGACAGTGCAACTAATGAAAAACTGTTTTTT. It encodes CASSLDSATNEKLFF. Full variable domain (remainder filled in from reference TRBV28 and TRBJ1-4): DVKVTQSSRYLVKRTGEKVFLECVQDMDHENMFWYRQDPGLGLRLIYFSYDVKMKEKGDIPEGYSVSREKKERFSLILESASTNQTSMYLCASSLDSATNEKLFFGSGTQLSVL.

The CDR3 bases are TGTGCCAGCAGCTTATTGGGGACGACGAACACCCTCCACTTT. Translation: CASSLLGTTNTLHF. This chain joins TRBV11-2 and TRBJ1-6; maybe TRBD1 (5 bases). The CDR3 has 14 residues. Germline loops: CDR1 SGHAT, CDR2 FQNNGV. Trimming took off 2 bases at V and 14 bases at J, with 16 bases between the two ends.

The J gene is TRBJ2-2, the V gene TRBV11-2; 7 bases match TRBD2. This CDR3 is 15 amino acids long. Per germline, CDR1 SGHAT and CDR2 FQNNGV. Trimming took 7 bases from V and 6 from J; bases not matched to a gene: 11. The CDR3 DNA is TGTGCCAGCACCTTGCGGGGGAGATCATCCGGGGAGCTGTTTTTT. Its protein is CASTLRGRSSGELFF.

The V gene is TRBV6-5, the J gene TRBJ2-1, with D perhaps TRBD2 (5 bases). The V end lost 5 bases, the J end lost 6 bases, and 8 bases lay between the germline ends. Germline V gene lookup returns CDR1 MNHEY and CDR2 SVGAGI. The CDR3 sequence is 12 residues long. CDR3 protein: CASSLGGNEQFF. The CDR3 region has the DNA TGTGCCAGCAGTCTTGGAGGCAATGAGCAGTTCTTC.

CDR3 nucleotide sequence: TGTGCCAGCAGTGAAGCGAAGGCAGGGGCCGGCTATGGCTACACCTTC. It encodes CASSEAKAGAGYGYTF. The rearrangement uses TRBV13 and TRBJ1-2, with D perhaps matching TRBD1 (6 bases). Trimming took 6 bases from V and 4 from J, leaving 21 bases between them. The germline V gene encodes CDR1 PRHDT and CDR2 FYEKMQ (reference sequence). The CDR3 is 16 amino acids.

The rearrangement joins TRBV2 to TRBJ1-1; 7 positions agree with TRBD1. Germline loops: CDR1 SNHLY, CDR2 FYNNEI. This CDR3 spans 17 amino acids. The V segment lost 5 bases and the J segment 0 bases; nucleotides outside the gene matches: 12. This CDR3 reads CASSYSGTEFLNTEAFF. DNA of the CDR3: TGTGCCAGCAGTTATTCCGGGACAGAGTTCTTGAACACTGAAGCTTTCTTT.

In DNA form, the CDR3 reads TGTGCCAGCAGCAGGGCAGACGAAGCTTTCTTT. This codes for CASSRADEAFF. The V gene is TRBV9, the J gene TRBJ1-1; D is undetermined. Germline V CDR1 and CDR2: SGDLS, YYNGEE. Trimming removed 4 bases from V and 8 bases from J, with 9 bases in between. This CDR3 contains 11 residues.

The CDR3 nucleotides are TGTGCCAGCAGCTTCTGGGACAGGGGGCCCCAGGAGCAGTACTTC. Translated: CASSFWDRGPQEQYF. The rearrangement links TRBV11-2 to TRBJ2-7; 12 bases align to TRBD1. CDR1 is SGHAT and CDR2 is FQNNGV in the germline V gene. The CDR3 extends over 15 amino acids. V lost 3 bases, J lost 7 bases, and 7 bases stayed unmatched.

The V call is TRBV6-5, the J call TRBJ1-1, with D uncertain. The CDR3 length is 12 residues. The ends were cut back, 7 bases at V and 4 bases at J, with 10 bases in the middle. CDR1 is MNHEY and CDR2 is SVGAGI in the germline V gene. The CDR3 bases are TGTGCCAGCACCAGTTGGGCCACTGAAGCTTTCTTT. It specifies CASTSWATEAFF.

The CDR3 sequence: CASSWAGGEDTQYF. The CDR3 DNA sequence: TGTGCCAGCAGCTGGGCGGGGGGCGAAGATACGCAGTATTTT. V is TRBV7-3 and J is TRBJ2-3; 8 nucleotides align to TRBD2. With 4 bases clipped from V and 5 bases from J, the junction kept 5 bases outside the gene matches. Germline V gene sequence: CDR1 SGHTA, CDR2 FQGTGA. The length of the CDR3 is 14 residues.